The 3 T cell receptor beta chains given below trace back to one sample, sequenced in a study of T-cell reconstitution after alpha-beta-depleted transplantation in children (dated by TCRdb to the mid-2010s). The treatment or condition label corresponds to: allogeneic hematopoietic cell transplantation with graft depleted of TCRalphabeta T cells and CD19 B cells. Library generation was performed with PCR. Sequencer: Illumina HiSeq 2500. Molecular barcoding was employed in the preparation of TCR libraries, with unique molecular identifiers being used to normalize TCRbeta repertoire quantification. TCRdb itself trimmed the public reads at Q25 with fastp, ran MiXCR and retained productive beta chains. Merged by CDR3 protein, the rows form single entries marked with the most common genes and DNA. The sample table shows 250,000 to 300,000 distinct CDR3 sequences, and around a tenth are seen once. The ten most abundant clones make up about a quarter of the sample.

The sequences come from peripheral blood, collected 180 days after TCRalphabeta/CD19-depleted stem cell transplant. The origin of the receptors is a male patient under 10 years old who had a stem cell transplant for chronic granulomatous disease, so the T cells may come from the graft donor.

This clonotype was recorded many times. The chain combines TRBV7-2 with TRBJ2-4, with 7 bases identical to TRBD2. The CDR3 extends over 15 amino acids. Germline CDR1 and CDR2: SGHTA and FQGNSA. The V and J ends lost 5 bases and 4 bases, in that order; junction bases with no gene match: 8. The CDR3 nucleotides are TGTGCCAGCAGCGGGGGGGGTTCGGGGAAAAACATTCAGTACTTC. This encodes CASSGGGSGKNIQYF.

V and J are TRBV20-1 and TRBJ1-1; TRBD1 matches at 8 bases. The CDR3 is 16 amino acids. The junction had 7 bases not matched to a gene; V was cut back by 0 bases and J by 1 base. The germline V gene has CDR1 DFQATT and CDR2 SNEGSKA (reference sequence). CDR3 coding DNA: TGCAGTGCTAGAGATTTGGACAGGGACAAGAACACTGAAGCTTTCTTT. It specifies CSARDLDRDKNTEAFF.

Regarding this clonotype: Given a much more abundant clone one base away, this may be a read error. The V gene is TRBV7-9, the J gene TRBJ2-6; D call uncertain. CDR3 length: 16 amino acids. Germline CDR1 SEHNR, CDR2 FQNEAQ (reference sequence). The CDR3 loop is CASSVAARSGANVLTF. As DNA, the CDR3 is TGTGCCAGCAGCGTAGCTGCGCGCTCTGGGGCCAACGTCCTGACTTTC.